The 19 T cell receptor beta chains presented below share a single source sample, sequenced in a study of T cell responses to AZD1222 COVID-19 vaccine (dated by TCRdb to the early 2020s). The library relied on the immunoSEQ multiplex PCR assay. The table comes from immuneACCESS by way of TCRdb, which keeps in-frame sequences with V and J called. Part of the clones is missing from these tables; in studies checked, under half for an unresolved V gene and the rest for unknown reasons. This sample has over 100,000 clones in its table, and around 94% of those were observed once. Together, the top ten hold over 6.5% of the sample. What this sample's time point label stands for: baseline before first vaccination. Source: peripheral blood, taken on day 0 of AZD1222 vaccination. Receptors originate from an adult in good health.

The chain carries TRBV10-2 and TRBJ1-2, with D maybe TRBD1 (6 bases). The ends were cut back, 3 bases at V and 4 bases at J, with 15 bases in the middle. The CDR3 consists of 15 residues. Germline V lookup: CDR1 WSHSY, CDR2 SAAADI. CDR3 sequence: CASSDVRGNTYGYTF. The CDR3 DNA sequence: TGCGCCAGCAGTGACGTCAGGGGCAACACCTATGGCTACACCTTC.

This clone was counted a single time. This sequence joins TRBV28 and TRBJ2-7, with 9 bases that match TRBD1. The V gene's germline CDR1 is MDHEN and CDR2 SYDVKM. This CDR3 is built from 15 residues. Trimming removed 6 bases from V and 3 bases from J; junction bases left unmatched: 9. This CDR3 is CASRPRGQGNYEQYF. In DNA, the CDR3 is TGTGCCAGCAGGCCACGAGGACAGGGGAACTACGAGCAGTACTTC.

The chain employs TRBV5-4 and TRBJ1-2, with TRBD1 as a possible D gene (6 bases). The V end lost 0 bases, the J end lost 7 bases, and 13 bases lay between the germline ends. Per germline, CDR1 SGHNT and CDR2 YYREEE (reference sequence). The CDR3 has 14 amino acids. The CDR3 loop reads CASSLGGRGSGYTF. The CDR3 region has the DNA TGTGCCAGCAGCTTGGGGGGCAGGGGAAGTGGCTACACCTTC. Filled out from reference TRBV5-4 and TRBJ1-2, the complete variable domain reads ETGVTQSPTHLIKTRGQQVTLRCSSQSGHNTVSWYQQALGQGPQFIFQYYREEENGRGNFPPRFSGLQFPNYSSELNVNALELDDSALYLCASSLGGRGSGYTFGSGTRLTVV.

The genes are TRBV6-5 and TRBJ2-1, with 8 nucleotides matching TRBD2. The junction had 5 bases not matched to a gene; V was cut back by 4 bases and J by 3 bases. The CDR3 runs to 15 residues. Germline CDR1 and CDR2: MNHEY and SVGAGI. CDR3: CASSSGTRVYNEQFF. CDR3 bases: TGTGCCAGCAGTTCGGGGACTAGAGTCTACAATGAGCAGTTCTTC.

CDR3 sequence (DNA): TGTGCCAGCTCACGGTCGGCGGACAGGACCTCTGGAAACACCATATATTTT. Protein product: CASSRSADRTSGNTIYF. This chain uses TRBV18 with TRBJ1-3; TRBD1 matches at 7 bases. Trimming removed 4 bases from V and 0 bases from J; junction bases left unmatched: 9. The CDR3 covers 17 residues. Germline assignment: CDR1 KGHSH and CDR2 LQKENI.

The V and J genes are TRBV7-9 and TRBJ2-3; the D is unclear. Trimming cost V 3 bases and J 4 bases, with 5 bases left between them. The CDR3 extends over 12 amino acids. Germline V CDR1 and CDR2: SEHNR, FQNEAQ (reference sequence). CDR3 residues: CASSLSADTQYF. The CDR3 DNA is TGTGCCAGCAGCTTGTCGGCAGATACGCAGTATTTT. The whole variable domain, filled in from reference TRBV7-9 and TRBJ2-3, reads DTGVSQNPRHKITKRGQNVTFRCDPISEHNRLYWYRQTLGQGPEFLTYFQNEAQLEKSRLLSDRFSAERPKGSFSTLEIQRTEQGDSAMYLCASSLSADTQYFGPGTRLTVL.

The CDR3 loop reads CASSRDRARYEQYF. CDR3 coding DNA: TGTGCCAGCTCCCGGGACAGGGCTAGATACGAGCAGTACTTC. This chain connects TRBV18 to TRBJ2-7; 9 bases match TRBD1. CDR3 length equals 14 residues. The germline V gene has CDR1 KGHSH and CDR2 LQKENI. V was clipped by 6 bases and J by 4 bases; unmatched bases: 7.

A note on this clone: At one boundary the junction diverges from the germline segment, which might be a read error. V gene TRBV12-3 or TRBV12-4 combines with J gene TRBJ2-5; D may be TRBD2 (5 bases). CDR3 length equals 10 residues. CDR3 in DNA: TGTGCCAGCCGGGGAGAGATCCAGTACTTC. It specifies CASRGEIQYF.

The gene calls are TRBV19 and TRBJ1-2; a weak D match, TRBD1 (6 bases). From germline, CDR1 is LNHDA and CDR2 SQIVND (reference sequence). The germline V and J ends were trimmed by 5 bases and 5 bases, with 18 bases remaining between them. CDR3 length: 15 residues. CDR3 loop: CASSPLSGARYGYTF. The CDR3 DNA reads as TGTGCCAGTAGTCCCCTATCGGGGGCGCGGTATGGCTACACCTTC.

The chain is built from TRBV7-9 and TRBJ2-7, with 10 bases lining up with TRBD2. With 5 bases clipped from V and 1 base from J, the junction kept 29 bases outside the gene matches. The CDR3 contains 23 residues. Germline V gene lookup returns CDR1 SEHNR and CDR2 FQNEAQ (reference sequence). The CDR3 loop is CASSKGPLRLGLAGDRRSYEQYF. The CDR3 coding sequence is TGTGCCAGCAGCAAAGGTCCCCTTCGTCTTGGGCTAGCGGGAGATCGGCGTTCCTACGAGCAGTACTTC.

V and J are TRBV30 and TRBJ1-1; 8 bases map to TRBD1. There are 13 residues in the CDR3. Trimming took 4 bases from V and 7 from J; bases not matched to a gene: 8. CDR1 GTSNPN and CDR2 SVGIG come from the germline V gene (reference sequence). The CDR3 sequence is CAWTPGGGGEAFF. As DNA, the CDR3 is TGTGCCTGGACACCAGGGGGCGGGGGTGAAGCTTTCTTT.

CDR3 nucleotide sequence: TGTGCCAGCAGTGGAGGACAGTATGGCTACACCTTC. It yields the protein CASSGGQYGYTF. The chain has TRBV25-1 and TRBJ1-2; tentative D call: TRBD1 (6 bases). V was trimmed by 4 bases and J by 5 bases, leaving 8 bases between them. This CDR3 is 12 amino acids long. The germline V gene has CDR1 MGHDK and CDR2 SYGVNS.

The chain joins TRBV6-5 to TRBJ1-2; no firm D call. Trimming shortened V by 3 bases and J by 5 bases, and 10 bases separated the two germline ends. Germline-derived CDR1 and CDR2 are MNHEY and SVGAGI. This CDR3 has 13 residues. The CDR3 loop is CASSYGGLYGYTF. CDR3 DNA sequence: TGTGCCAGCAGTTATGGAGGACTTTATGGCTACACCTTC.

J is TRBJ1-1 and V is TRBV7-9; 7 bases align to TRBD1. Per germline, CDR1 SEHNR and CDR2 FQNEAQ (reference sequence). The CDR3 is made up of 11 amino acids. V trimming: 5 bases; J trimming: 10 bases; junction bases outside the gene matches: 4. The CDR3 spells CASSPGQTAFF. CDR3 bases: TGTGCCAGCAGCCCGGGACAGACAGCTTTCTTT.

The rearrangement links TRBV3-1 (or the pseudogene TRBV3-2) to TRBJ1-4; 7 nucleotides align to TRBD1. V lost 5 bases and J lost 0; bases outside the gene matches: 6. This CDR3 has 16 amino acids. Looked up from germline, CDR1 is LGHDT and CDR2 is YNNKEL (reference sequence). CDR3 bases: TGTGCCAGCAGCGCTCACACAGGGGCAACTAATGAAAAACTGTTTTTT. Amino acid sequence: CASSAHTGATNEKLFF.

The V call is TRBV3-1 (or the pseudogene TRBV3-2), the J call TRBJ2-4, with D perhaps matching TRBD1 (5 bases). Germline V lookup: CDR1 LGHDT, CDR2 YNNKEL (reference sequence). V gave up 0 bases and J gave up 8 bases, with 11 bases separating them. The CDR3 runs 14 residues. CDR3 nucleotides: TGTGCCAGCAGCCAAGAGGGAAGGGGTGACATTCAGTACTTC. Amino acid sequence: CASSQEGRGDIQYF.

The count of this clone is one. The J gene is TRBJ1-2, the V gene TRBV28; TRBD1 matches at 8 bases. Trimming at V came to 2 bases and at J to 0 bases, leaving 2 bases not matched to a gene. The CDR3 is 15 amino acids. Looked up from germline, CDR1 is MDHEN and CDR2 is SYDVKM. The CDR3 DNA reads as TGTGCCAGCAGTTTACAGGGGGCTCCTAACTATGGCTACACCTTC. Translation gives CASSLQGAPNYGYTF.

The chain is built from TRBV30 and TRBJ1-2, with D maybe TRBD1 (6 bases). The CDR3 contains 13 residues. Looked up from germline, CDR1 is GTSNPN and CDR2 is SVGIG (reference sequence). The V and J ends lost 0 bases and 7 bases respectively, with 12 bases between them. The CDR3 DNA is TGTGCCTGGAGTGTAAGGTCAGGGGTTGGCTACACCTTC. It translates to CAWSVRSGVGYTF.

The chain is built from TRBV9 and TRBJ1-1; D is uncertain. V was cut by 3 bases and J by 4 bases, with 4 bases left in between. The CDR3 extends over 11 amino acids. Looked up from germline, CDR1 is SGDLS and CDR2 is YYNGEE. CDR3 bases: TGTGCCAGCAGCGCGGGCACTGAAGCTTTCTTT. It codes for CASSAGTEAFF.